The rows below give T cell receptor beta chains drawn from one sample of a study of cytomegalovirus exposure and HLA in healthy donors. Measured with immunoSEQ multiplex PCR; TCRdb has only the in-frame clones, and not every one. The data show more than 250,000 clones, about 90% seen once. The sample consisted of PBMCs. Receptors originate from a woman aged 18-35 years in good health and CMV-seronegative. Both conserved end residues are part of each CDR3. Each record gives: V gene, J gene, D gene, clone size, CDR3 DNA, CDR3 protein. D genes are given only for firm matches. Expanded clones get a size class; other rows say once, few or many, or leave the size out.

>TRBV18|TRBJ1-1|NA|once
TGTGCCAGCTCACCACGACAGGAGATGAACACTGAAGCTTTCTTT
CASSPRQEMNTEAFF
>TRBV19|TRBJ1-2|NA|NA
TGTGCCAGCTCCCGTAGGGGGTCGGATGGCTACACCTTC
CASSRRGSDGYTF
>TRBV29-1|TRBJ1-2|NA|once
TGCAGCGTTGACTTATCCCCTGGCTACACCTTC
CSVDLSPGYTF
>TRBV5-4|TRBJ2-5|TRBD2|NA
TGTGCCAGCAGCTTCGGGGGGATCCAAGAGACCCAGTACTTC
CASSFGGIQETQYF
>TRBV11-2|TRBJ1-2|TRBD1|once
TGTGCCAGCAGTACCGGGACAGGGGGCGCGCGTGGCTACACCTTC
CASSTGTGGARGYTF
>TRBV2|TRBJ1-1|TRBD1|NA
TGTGCCAGCAGTGAAGGTGACAGGGGATGGACCACTGAAGCTTTCTTT
CASSEGDRGWTTEAFF
>TRBV6-5|TRBJ2-7|TRBD1|few
TGTGCCAGCAGTTACGCCGTCGGACAGGGGGCCTACGAGCAGTACTTC
CASSYAVGQGAYEQYF
>TRBV19|TRBJ1-5|TRBD1|NA
TGTGCCAGTAGTGAACAGGGGGGCAATCAGCCCCAGCATTTT
CASSEQGGNQPQHF
>TRBV4-1|TRBJ2-5|NA|once
TGCGCCAGCAGCCAAGCAAGACTAGGCTCCGGGGAGACCCAGTACTTC
CASSQARLGSGETQYF
>TRBV30|TRBJ2-3|TRBD1|NA
TGTGCCTGGAGTGTAGGGGACAGACACACAGATACGCAGTATTTT
CAWSVGDRHTDTQYF
>TRBV11-1|TRBJ1-2|NA|NA
TGTGCCAGCAGCCACCTAGGGACATTAGATGACTATGGCTACACCTTC
CASSHLGTLDDYGYTF
>TRBV6-6|TRBJ1-2|NA|NA
TGTGCCAGCAGTTACGGTGGGACAAACTATGGCTACACCTTC
CASSYGGTNYGYTF
>TRBV18|TRBJ2-3|TRBD2|NA
TGTGCCAGCTCACCAGAAGCGGGGGCTAGATATTTT
CASSPEAGARYF
>TRBV10-2|TRBJ1-6|TRBD1|NA
TGCGCCAGCAGTGAACAAATAGGGACAGGGGTCGGGAATTCCCCCCTCCACTTT
CASSEQIGTGVGNSPLHF
>TRBV2|TRBJ2-1|TRBD2|NA
TGTGCCAGCAGGGGACTAGCGGGGGGGAGCTCCTACAATGAGCAGTTCTTC
CASRGLAGGSSYNEQFF
>TRBV11-2|TRBJ1-5|TRBD1|NA
TGTGCCAGCAGCTTGACAGGGGGTAGCAATCAGCCCCAGCATTTT
CASSLTGGSNQPQHF
>TRBV6-6|TRBJ2-2|TRBD2|NA
TGTGCCGGTCTGACTAGCCCCGGGGAGCTGTTTTTT
CAGLTSPGELFF
>TRBV27|TRBJ1-1|NA|NA
TGTGCCAGCAGTACCTCACGGGTTATGAACACTGAAGCTTTCTTT
CASSTSRVMNTEAFF
>TRBV5-1|TRBJ2-1|NA|NA
TGCGCCAGCAGCTATTACAGGGTTGGTGATCGGCAGTTCTTC
CASSYYRVGDRQFF
>TRBV6-6|TRBJ2-1|TRBD2|NA
TGTGCCAGCGACACGGGGGGGCCCTACAATGAGCAGTTCTTC
CASDTGGPYNEQFF
>TRBV18|TRBJ1-2|NA|NA
TGTGCCAGCTCACCACCGGGACAACCTCATGGCTACACCTTC
CASSPPGQPHGYTF
>TRBV30|TRBJ1-1|NA|NA
TGTGCCGCGTCTGTAGTCTATCCCCGACAGAGGACTGAAGCTTTCTTT
CAASVVYPRQRTEAFF
>TRBV2|TRBJ1-1|NA|NA
TGTGCCAGCAGCGAGGTCGTTGAAGCTTTCTTT
CASSEVVEAFF
>TRBV18|TRBJ1-2|NA|NA
TGTGCCAGCTCACCAGGGCAGGATTCCTATGGCTACACCTTC
CASSPGQDSYGYTF
>TRBV30|TRBJ1-1|NA|NA
TGTGCCTGGAGTCGAGACGGGTACGGTGAAGCTTTCTTT
CAWSRDGYGEAFF
>TRBV9|TRBJ2-5|NA|NA
TGTGCCAGCAGCGCCTCTGGACAGCCAGAGACCCAGTACTTC
CASSASGQPETQYF
>TRBV6-6|TRBJ2-1|NA|once
TGTGCCAGCAGCCCCGCGGCCAGCTACAATGAGCAGTTCTTC
CASSPAASYNEQFF
>TRBV9|TRBJ2-2|NA|NA
TGTGCCAGCAGCGCCCTCCAGGGGCCTAACACCGGGGAGCTGTTTTTT
CASSALQGPNTGELFF
>TRBV4-1|TRBJ2-7|NA|NA
TGCGCCAGCAGCCAAGAGACAAGGGAGAGCTCCTACGAGCAGTACTTC
CASSQETRESSYEQYF
>TRBV2|TRBJ2-1|NA|once
TGTGCCAGCAATCAAGGGACTGGCTCCTACAATGAGCAGTTCTTC
CASNQGTGSYNEQFF
>TRBV2|TRBJ2-3|TRBD2|NA
TGTGCCAGCAGTGCGGCGGCAAGGTCTAGCGGGGGCACAGATACGCAGTATTTT
CASSAAARSSGGTDTQYF
>TRBV5-1|TRBJ1-2|NA|NA
TGCGCCAGCAGCTTCACTCAAAACTATGGCTACACCTTC
CASSFTQNYGYTF
>TRBV5-1|TRBJ1-4|NA|NA
TGCGCCAGCAGCGAAACAGTGACTAATGAAAAACTGTTTTTT
CASSETVTNEKLFF
>TRBV5-1|TRBJ1-3|NA|NA
TGCGCCAGCAGCTTGGAAGCGGGGATTGGAAACACCATATATTTT
CASSLEAGIGNTIYF
>TRBV5-1|TRBJ1-6|NA|NA
TGCGCCAGCAGCTTGAGGCAGGGAGGGACCGATTCACCCCTCCACTTT
CASSLRQGGTDSPLHF
>TRBV5-6|TRBJ1-2|NA|NA
TGTGCCAGCAGCATCGGACTGACGAATGGCTACACCTTC
CASSIGLTNGYTF
>TRBV7-6|TRBJ2-7|TRBD1|NA
TGTGCCAGCAGCTTAGTGGCAGGGGGCGCTTCCTACGAGCAGTACTTC
CASSLVAGGASYEQYF
>TRBV5-1|TRBJ1-2|TRBD1|NA
TGCGCCAGCAGCCCCGGGACAGGGGGAAGTTACTATGGCTACACCTTC
CASSPGTGGSYYGYTF
>TRBV30|TRBJ1-5|NA|NA
TGTGCCTGGAGTCGGGGTAAGGTCACTGGAGGACAGCCCCAGCATTTT
CAWSRGKVTGGQPQHF
>TRBV2|TRBJ1-2|NA|NA
TGTGCCAGCAGTTCCCGGGGGGCCTCCAACTATGGCTACACCTTC
CASSSRGASNYGYTF
>TRBV7-8|TRBJ2-4|NA|NA
TGTGCCAGCAGCTTAGACGGGGGAGACATTCAGTACTTC
CASSLDGGDIQYF
>TRBV7-9|TRBJ2-3|NA|NA
TGTGCCAGCAGCTTAGCACAGTTGGGCACAGATACGCAGTATTTT
CASSLAQLGTDTQYF
>TRBV6-1|TRBJ2-7|NA|NA
TGTGCCAGCTCCACGTTTGGCAGGGTGTCCTACGAGCAGTACTTC
CASSTFGRVSYEQYF
>TRBV5-1|TRBJ2-7|TRBD1|NA
TGCGCCAGCAGCTCACTGGCAGGGGGCAGTTCCTACGAGCAGTACTTC
CASSSLAGGSSYEQYF
>TRBV10-1|TRBJ2-7|NA|NA
TGCGCCAGCAGTGAGTCGGTTTATCCGGGGTACGAGCAGTACTTC
CASSESVYPGYEQYF
>TRBV5-1|TRBJ2-3|TRBD2|NA
TGCGCCAGCAGCTTGACTAGCGGGGGGCGAGATACGCAGTATTTT
CASSLTSGGRDTQYF
>TRBV10-3|TRBJ1-1|TRBD1|NA
TGTGCCACCCGACAGGGGAGGAACACTGAAGCTTTCTTT
CATRQGRNTEAFF
>TRBV7-2|TRBJ1-2|NA|once
TGTGCCAGCAGCCCCCTCGGGGGGAACTATGGCTACACCTTC
CASSPLGGNYGYTF
>TRBV27|TRBJ2-3|NA|NA
TGTGCCAGCAGCCGTTCAGGGTATACGCAGTATTTT
CASSRSGYTQYF
>TRBV5-1|TRBJ1-4|NA|few
TGCGCCAGCAGCTCGACAGCAACTAATGAAAAACTGTTTTTT
CASSSTATNEKLFF
>TRBV4-2|TRBJ2-4|NA|NA
TGTGCCAGCAGCCATTACCGGGACTCTAAAAACATTCAGTACTTC
CASSHYRDSKNIQYF
>TRBV19|TRBJ1-6|NA|once
TGTGCCAGTAGTGGTTATAGCGGTGGTTCACCCCTCCACTTT
CASSGYSGGSPLHF
>TRBV7-8|TRBJ2-3|TRBD2|NA
TGTGCCAGCAGCTTAAGGCGTTTTAGCGGGGGGCGCGCAGATACGCAGTATTTT
CASSLRRFSGGRADTQYF
>TRBV9|TRBJ1-1|NA|NA
TGTGCCAGCAGCGGCCCCCGGGCAGGGAGGACTGAAGCTTTCTTT
CASSGPRAGRTEAFF
>TRBV9|TRBJ2-1|TRBD2|NA
TGTGCCAGCGCCAATAGCGGGGGAGCCTACAATGAGCAGTTCTTC
CASANSGGAYNEQFF
>TRBV7-3|TRBJ2-3|TRBD1|NA
TGTGCCAGCAGCTCCAGGGGGCGCGGAACAGATACGCAGTATTTT
CASSSRGRGTDTQYF
>TRBV21-1|TRBJ2-1|NA|once
TGTGCCGGCACTAGGGGCTCCTACAATGAGCAGTTCTTC
CAGTRGSYNEQFF
>TRBV7-9|TRBJ2-7|NA|NA
TGTGCCAGCAGCCTGACTAGTCAGTTATACGAGCAGTACTTC
CASSLTSQLYEQYF
>TRBV27|TRBJ1-1|TRBD1|NA
TGTGCCAGCAGTTCACGCCAAGGGGGCCCGGACACTGAAGCTTTCTTT
CASSSRQGGPDTEAFF